This record concerns one T cell receptor (beta chain) sequence. Its antigen is not identified. Germline V gene lookup returns CDR1 SGHNT and CDR2 YYREEE (reference sequence). Trimming removed 5 bases at V and 3 bases at J, with 14 bases between. The CDR3 covers 14 residues. Clones were sequenced by immunoSEQ multiplex PCR, and TCRdb holds only the in-frame ones, with some missing. The profile shows under 55,000 clones, about nine tenths of them singletons. The data stem from a study of T cell clones after liver transplantation. Study context: Post-transplant blood was tracked for graft-donor-reactive T cell clones identified in a pre-transplant mixed lymphocyte reaction. Third-party-reactive TCRbeta sequences from pre-transplant mixed lymphocyte reactions served as antigen-independent comparators. Findings and caveats of the study: Donor-reactive sequences fell more than third party-reactive ones, suggesting partial deletion.

CD3+CD4+ and CD3+CD8+ cells were FACS-sorted from thawed unstimulated PBMCs. The gene calls are TRBV5-4 and TRBJ2-5; D is tentatively TRBD1 or TRBD2 (5 bases each). The sequences come from CD8+ T cells from blood, collected 12 months after liver transplant. The sequence was obtained from a human patient who received a liver transplant. The T cells may come from the graft donor. CDR3 protein: CASRHAGTEETQYF. The CDR3 region has the DNA TGTGCCAGCAGACATGCCGGGACCGAAGAGACCCAGTACTTC.